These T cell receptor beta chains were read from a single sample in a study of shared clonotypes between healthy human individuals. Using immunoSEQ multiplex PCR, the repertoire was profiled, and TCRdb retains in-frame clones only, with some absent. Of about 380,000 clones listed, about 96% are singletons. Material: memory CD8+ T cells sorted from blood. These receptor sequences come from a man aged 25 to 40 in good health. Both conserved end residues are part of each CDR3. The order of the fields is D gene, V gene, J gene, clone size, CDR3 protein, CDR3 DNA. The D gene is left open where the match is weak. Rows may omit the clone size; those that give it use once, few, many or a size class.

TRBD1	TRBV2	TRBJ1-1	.	CASGAGTVSRNTEAFF	TGTGCCAGCGGCGCCGGGACAGTGTCGCGGAACACTGAAGCTTTCTTT
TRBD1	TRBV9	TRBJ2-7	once	CASSVAAGGSYEQYF	TGTGCCAGCAGCGTAGCGGCAGGGGGATCCTACGAGCAGTACTTC
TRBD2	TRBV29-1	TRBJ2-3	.	CSVYIAGGTDTQYF	TGCAGCGTCTACATAGCGGGAGGGACAGATACGCAGTATTTT
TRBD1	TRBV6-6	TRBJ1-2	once	CASTPGQGARKHGYTF	TGTGCCAGCACCCCGGGACAGGGGGCTAGAAAACATGGCTACACCTTC
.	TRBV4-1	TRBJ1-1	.	CASSQGGRGAFF	TGCGCCAGCAGCCAGGGAGGAAGGGGAGCTTTCTTT
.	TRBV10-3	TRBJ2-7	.	CAISGDTYEQYF	TGTGCCATCAGTGGGGACACCTACGAGCAGTACTTC
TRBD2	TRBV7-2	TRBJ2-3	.	CASSFSGGTDTQYF	TGTGCCAGCAGCTTCTCGGGGGGGACAGATACGCAGTATTTT
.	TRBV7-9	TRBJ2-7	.	CASSLGAGPLYEQYF	TGTGCCAGCAGCTTAGGCGCCGGGCCCCTCTACGAGCAGTACTTC
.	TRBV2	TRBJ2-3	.	CASSPTSSDSTDTQYF	TGTGCCAGCAGTCCAACTTCTAGCGACAGCACAGATACGCAGTATTTT
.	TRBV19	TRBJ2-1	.	CASKAVSNEQFF	TGTGCCAGTAAAGCAGTAAGCAATGAGCAGTTCTTC
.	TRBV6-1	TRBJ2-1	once	CASMAPPYNEQFF	TGTGCCAGCATGGCCCCGCCTTACAATGAGCAGTTCTTC
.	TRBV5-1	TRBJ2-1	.	CASSLGSSVDEQFF	TGCGCCAGCAGCTTGGGGTCTAGTGTGGATGAGCAGTTCTTC
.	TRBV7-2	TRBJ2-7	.	CASSPRTAWGEQYF	TGTGCCAGCAGCCCAAGGACTGCGTGGGGAGAGCAGTACTTC
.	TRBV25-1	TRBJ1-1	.	CASREDTEAFF	TGTGCCAGCAGGGAAGACACTGAAGCTTTCTTT
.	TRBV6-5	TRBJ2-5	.	CASSSGVTQYF	TGTGCCAGCAGTTCCGGCGTGACCCAGTACTTC
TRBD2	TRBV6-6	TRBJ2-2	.	CASRLGLAGTGELFF	TGTGCCAGCAGACTGGGACTAGCAGGCACCGGGGAGCTGTTTTTT
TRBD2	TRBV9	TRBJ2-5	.	CASSVAIYASGRNWETQYF	TGTGCCAGCAGCGTAGCGATTTATGCTAGCGGGAGGAATTGGGAGACCCAGTACTTC
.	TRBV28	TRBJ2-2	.	CASSSVGVTTGELFF	TGTGCCAGCAGTTCCGTAGGGGTAACCACCGGGGAGCTGTTTTTT
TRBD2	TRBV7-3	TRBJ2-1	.	CASSLASGTRGSYNEQFF	TGTGCCAGCAGCTTAGCTAGCGGGACCCGAGGCTCCTACAATGAGCAGTTCTTC
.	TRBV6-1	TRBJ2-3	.	CASSEGLIALRYLRTDTQYF	TGTGCCAGCAGTGAAGGACTTATCGCCCTGAGGTATCTGCGCACAGATACGCAGTATTTT
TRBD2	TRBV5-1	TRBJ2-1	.	CASSLRRGSSYNEQFF	TGCGCCAGCAGCTTGCGCCGCGGGAGCTCCTACAATGAGCAGTTCTTC
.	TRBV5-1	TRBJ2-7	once	CASSLAPRDNSYEQYF	TGCGCCAGCAGCTTGGCTCCTCGGGACAACTCCTACGAGCAGTACTTC
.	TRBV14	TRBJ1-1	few	CASSQDMNTEAFF	TGTGCCAGCAGCCAAGATATGAACACTGAAGCTTTCTTT
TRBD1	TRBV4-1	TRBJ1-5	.	CASSQTGTGGINQPQHF	TGCGCCAGCAGCCAAACTGGGACAGGGGGCATCAATCAGCCCCAGCATTTT
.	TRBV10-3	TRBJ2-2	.	CAISTANTGELFF	TGTGCCATCAGTACGGCGAACACCGGGGAGCTGTTTTTT
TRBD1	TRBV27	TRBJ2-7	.	CASRSLRSTGKDYEQYF	TGTGCCAGCAGATCTCTTCGATCGACAGGGAAAGACTACGAGCAGTACTTC
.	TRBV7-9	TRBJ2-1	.	CASSTGLSVTNEQFF	TGTGCCAGCAGCACGGGACTCTCAGTTACCAATGAGCAGTTCTTC
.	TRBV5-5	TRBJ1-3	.	CASSLFPSSGNTIYF	TGTGCCAGCAGCTTATTTCCCAGCTCTGGAAACACCATATATTTT
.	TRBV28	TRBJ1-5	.	CASSVPRGSNQPQHF	TGTGCCAGCAGTGTTCCCAGGGGCAGCAATCAGCCCCAGCATTTT
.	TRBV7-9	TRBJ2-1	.	CASSSAGWNEQFF	TGTGCCAGCAGCTCCGCGGGGTGGAATGAGCAGTTCTTC
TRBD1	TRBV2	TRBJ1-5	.	CASSGTGGKPQHF	TGTGCCAGCAGTGGGACAGGGGGAAAGCCCCAGCATTTT
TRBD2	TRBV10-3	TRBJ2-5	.	CAISGLAGAETQYF	TGTGCCATCAGTGGACTAGCGGGAGCAGAGACCCAGTACTTC
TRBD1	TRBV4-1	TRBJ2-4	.	CASRPRTGRYF	TGCGCCAGCAGACCTCGGACAGGAAGGTACTTC
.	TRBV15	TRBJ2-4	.	CATSSQSPGVHIQYF	TGTGCCACCAGCAGCCAGTCCCCGGGGGTTCACATTCAGTACTTC
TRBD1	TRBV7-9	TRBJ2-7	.	CASSFGQVYEQYF	TGTGCCAGCAGCTTTGGACAGGTCTACGAGCAGTACTTC
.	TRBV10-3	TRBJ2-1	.	CAISLEGFF	TGTGCCATCAGTCTAGAGGGGTTCTTC
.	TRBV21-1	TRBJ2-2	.	CASSPQSGLAGKNTGELFF	TGTGCCAGCAGTCCCCAGAGCGGACTAGCGGGGAAGAACACCGGGGAGCTGTTTTTT